This T cell receptor beta chain was sequenced during a study of post-analysis software for immune sequencing data. Findings and limits, study-wide: Included in a set of about five TRBV segments more frequent in patients than controls were TRBV5-6, TRBV5-1 and TRBV20-1.

This clonotype showed up just a few times. The antigen remains undetermined. The V gene lost 0 bases and the J gene lost 5 bases, with 16 bases spanning the gap. CDR1 LNHNV and CDR2 YYDKDF come from the germline V gene (reference sequence). The CDR3 spans 16 residues. Researchers reported that TCR beta cDNA libraries carried unique molecular identifiers. In TCRdb, the PCR reads were re-called with MiXCR into one record per CDR3 protein. The table lists under 900,000 distinct CDR3 sequences, around 50% of them singletons. The clonotype was recovered from a girl between 5 and 17 years old with multiple sclerosis. Material: blood. The chain uses TRBV15 and TRBJ1-2; tentatively, D is TRBD1 (6 bases). The CDR3 bases are TGTGCCACCAGCAGAGATGATAGCAGGGGACTTTATGGCTACACCTTC. Translated: CATSRDDSRGLYGYTF.